Here is one T cell receptor (beta chain) with its context. What it binds is not known. Germline values: CDR1 DFQATT, CDR2 SNEGSKA (reference sequence). J lost 3 bases, V lost 0 bases, and 3 bases had no gene match. The CDR3 consists of 15 residues. A single record per CDR3 protein comes from TCRdb applying MiXCR to the 5' RACE reads. The sample consists of 400,000 or so distinct CDR3 sequences, 26% of them appearing once. The data are from a study of CD8 T cells in ankylosing spondylitis. Study-wide results and limits: Within ankylosing spondylitis blood, a TCR beta motif made up of seven to nine highly homologous variants appeared to be characteristic.

The TCR was taken from a male donor with ankylosing spondylitis. Sequencing was carried out using blood, either unsorted or a sorted T cell fraction (not recorded which). The chain uses TRBV20-1 and TRBJ2-3; TRBD2 aligns across 10 bases. The CDR3 loop reads CSARDRGLATDTQYF. The CDR3 DNA reads as TGCAGTGCTAGAGATCGGGGACTAGCGACAGATACGCAGTATTTT.